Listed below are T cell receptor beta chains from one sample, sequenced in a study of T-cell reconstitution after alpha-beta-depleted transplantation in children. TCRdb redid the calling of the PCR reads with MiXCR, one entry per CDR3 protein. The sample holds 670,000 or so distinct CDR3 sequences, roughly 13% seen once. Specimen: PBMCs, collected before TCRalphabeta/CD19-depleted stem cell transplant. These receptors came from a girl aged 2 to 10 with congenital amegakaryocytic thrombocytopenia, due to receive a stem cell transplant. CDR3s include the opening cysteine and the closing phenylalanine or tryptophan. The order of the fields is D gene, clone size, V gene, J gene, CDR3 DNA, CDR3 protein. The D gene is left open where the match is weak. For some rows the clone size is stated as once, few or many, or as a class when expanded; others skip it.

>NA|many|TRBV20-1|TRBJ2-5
TGCAGTTCAATAGGGTGGCGGGAGACCCAGTACTTC
CSSIGWRETQYF
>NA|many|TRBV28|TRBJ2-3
TGTGCCAGCACCCAGGCGGGGTTGTCCTCGGAGGATACGCAGTATTTT
CASTQAGLSSEDTQYF
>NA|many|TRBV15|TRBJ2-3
TGTGCCACCAGCAGAGATTGCGGAGGTCGACCGACAAACTCTAGCACAGATACGCAGTATTTT
CATSRDCGGRPTNSSTDTQYF
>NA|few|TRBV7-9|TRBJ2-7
TGTGCCAGCACTACAACTCTACCGGGACAAGGAGTCTACGAGCAGTACTTC
CASTTTLPGQGVYEQYF
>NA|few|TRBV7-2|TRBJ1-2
TGTGCCAGCAGCTTAGGTTTGACCGGCCCGACTAACTATGGCTACACCTTC
CASSLGLTGPTNYGYTF
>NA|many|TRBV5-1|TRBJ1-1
TGCGCCAGCAGCTATGGCGGGGCAGAGGACACTGAAGCTTTCTTT
CASSYGGAEDTEAFF
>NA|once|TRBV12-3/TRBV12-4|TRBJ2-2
TGTGCCAGCAGGATGAACAGCGCGAGGTCCGGGGAGCTGTTTTTT
CASRMNSARSGELFF
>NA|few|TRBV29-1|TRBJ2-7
TGCAGCGCCCTGGTCCCAGGTAGCTCCTACGAGCAGTACTTC
CSALVPGSSYEQYF
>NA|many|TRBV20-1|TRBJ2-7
TGCAGTGCTGTCCGTGGGACACCCACGGCCTACGAGCAGTACTTC
CSAVRGTPTAYEQYF
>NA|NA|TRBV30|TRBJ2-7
TGTGCCTGGAGTGTTCAGGGAACGGACGAGCAGTACTTC
CAWSVQGTDEQYF
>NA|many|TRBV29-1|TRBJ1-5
TGCAGCGTGGGGACGGGGAATCAGCCCCAGCATTTT
CSVGTGNQPQHF
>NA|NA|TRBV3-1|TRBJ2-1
TGTGCCAGCAGCCAAGGCGTTTTAAGCTTCGTCGGCAATGAGCAGTTCTTC
CASSQGVLSFVGNEQFF
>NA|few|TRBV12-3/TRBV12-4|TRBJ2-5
TGTGCCAGCAGTGCACCCCGATACCAAGAGACCCAGTACTTC
CASSAPRYQETQYF
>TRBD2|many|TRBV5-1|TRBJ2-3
TGCGCCAGCAGCCAGCGGGAGGGCCATACAGATACGCAGTATTTT
CASSQREGHTDTQYF
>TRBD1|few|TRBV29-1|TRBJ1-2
TGCAGCGCAATGACAGGGGACTACACCTTC
CSAMTGDYTF
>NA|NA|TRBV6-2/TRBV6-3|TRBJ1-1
TGTGCCAGCAGTTGGTCCTGGACAGACATGAACACTGAAGCTTTCTTT
CASSWSWTDMNTEAFF
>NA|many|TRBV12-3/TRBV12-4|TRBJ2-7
TGTGCCAGCAGTTTTACGATGGGACCCAGGGAGCAGTACTTC
CASSFTMGPREQYF
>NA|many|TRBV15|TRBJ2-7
TGTGCCACCAGCAGAGATGAGGGCCCAGGGGTGTCCTACGAGCAGTACTTC
CATSRDEGPGVSYEQYF
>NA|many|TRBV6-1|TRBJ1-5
TGTGCCAGCAGTACCGGACAGCATCAGCCCCAGCATTTT
CASSTGQHQPQHF
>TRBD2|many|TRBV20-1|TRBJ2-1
TGCAGTGCGACTAGCGGGAGGCTCGGCATGAGTGAGCAGTTCTTC
CSATSGRLGMSEQFF
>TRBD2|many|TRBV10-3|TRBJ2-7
TGTGCCATCAGTGTTACTAGCGTAACTCCTGTCGAGCAGTACTTC
CAISVTSVTPVEQYF
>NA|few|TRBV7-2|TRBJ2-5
TGTGCCAGCAGCTTAGAGCGTGTGGTGGGCCAAGAGACCCAGTACTTC
CASSLERVVGQETQYF
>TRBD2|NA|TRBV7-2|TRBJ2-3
TGTGCCAGCAGCTTGGAAGCGGGAAGGTTAGATACGCAGTATTTT
CASSLEAGRLDTQYF
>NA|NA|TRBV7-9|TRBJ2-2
TGTGCCAGCAACTCGCGAGGGCCGCACACCGGGGAGCTGTTTTTT
CASNSRGPHTGELFF
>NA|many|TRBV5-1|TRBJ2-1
TGTGCCAGCAGTCCGACAGGCTCCTACAATGAGCAGTTCTTC
CASSPTGSYNEQFF
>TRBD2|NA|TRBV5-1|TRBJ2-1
TGCGCCAGCAGCTTGGATCCCCTAGCGGGAGGATACAATGAGCAGTTCTTC
CASSLDPLAGGYNEQFF
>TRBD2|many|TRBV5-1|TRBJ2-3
TGCGCCAGCAGCATCTTAGCGGGGTCCACAGATACGCAGTATTTT
CASSILAGSTDTQYF
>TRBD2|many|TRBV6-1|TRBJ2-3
TGTGCCAGCAGGGGGACTAGCGGAACAGATACGCAGTATTTT
CASRGTSGTDTQYF
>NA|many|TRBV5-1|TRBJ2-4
TGCGCCAGCAGCTTTCAGGGGCGCCTCCAAAACATTCAGTACTTC
CASSFQGRLQNIQYF
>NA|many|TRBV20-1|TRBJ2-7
TGCAGTGCTGGAAGTTACTCCTACGAGCAGTACTTC
CSAGSYSYEQYF
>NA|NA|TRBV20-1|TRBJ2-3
TGCAGTGCTAGAGTCCCCAGCACAGATACGCAGTATTTT
CSARVPSTDTQYF
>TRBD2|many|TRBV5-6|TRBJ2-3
TGTGCCAGCAGCTTGTTAACTAGCGGGGCCTACACAGATACGCAGTATTTT
CASSLLTSGAYTDTQYF
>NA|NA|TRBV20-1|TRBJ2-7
TGCAGTGCTAGATATGGAGGGACAGCTCCTCGGCTGGGAGAGCAGTACTTC
CSARYGGTAPRLGEQYF
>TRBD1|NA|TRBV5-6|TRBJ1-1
TGTGCCAGCAGCTTGGCTCGTGACAGGGGGACTGAAGCTTTCTTT
CASSLARDRGTEAFF
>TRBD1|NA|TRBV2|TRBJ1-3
TGTGCCAGCAGAGGACAGGGGCTAGTATATTTT
CASRGQGLVYF
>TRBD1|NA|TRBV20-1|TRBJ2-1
TGCAGTGCCTCGACAGGGATAGATGAGCAGTTCTTC
CSASTGIDEQFF
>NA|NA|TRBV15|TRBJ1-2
TGTGCCACCAGCCCCGGTTGGGATGGTCCTCGTTACACCTTC
CATSPGWDGPRYTF
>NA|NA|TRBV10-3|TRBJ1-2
TGTGCCATCGTGGGGGTCCATGGCTACACCTTC
CAIVGVHGYTF
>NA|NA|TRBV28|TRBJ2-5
TGTGCCAGCGGCACGGTACAAGAGTCCCAGTACTTC
CASGTVQESQYF
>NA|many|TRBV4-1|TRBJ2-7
TGCGCCAGCAGCCAAGTCAGATCCAGCCCTAGCTACGAGCAGTACTTC
CASSQVRSSPSYEQYF
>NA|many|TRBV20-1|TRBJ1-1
TGCAGTGCTGCGATTTGGGGGAACACTGAAGCTTTCTTT
CSAAIWGNTEAFF
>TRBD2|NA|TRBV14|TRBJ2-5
TGTGCCAGCAGCCAAGATCGACGGGAGGGAAAGACCCAGTACTTC
CASSQDRREGKTQYF
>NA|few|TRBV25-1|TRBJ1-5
TGTGCCCTAACGGCAGGGGTCCGGGGTGGCAATCAGCCCCAGCATTTT
CALTAGVRGGNQPQHF